This TCR beta chain was recorded in a study of beta chain features in type 1 diabetes. V lost 2 bases, J lost 6 bases, and 11 bases lay in between. The germline V gene encodes CDR1 SGHTA and CDR2 FQGNSA. The CDR3 runs to 14 residues. Sequenced material consisted of expressed TCRB transcripts (all of the isolated RNA was reverse transcribed). Sequencing used immunoSEQ multiplex PCR; TCRdb keeps in-frame clones, though not all of them. The sample holds about 250,000 clones; 13% to 15% are singletons and the top ten take about 0.027%. General study results and limits: TCRB CDR3s were moderately but significantly shorter in Type 1 diabetes patients in all four CD4+ subsets. Researchers cautioned that cDNA sequencing could over-represent cells with high TCR expression.

This clone was counted many times. Its specificity is unknown. This receptor was obtained from a woman aged 40 to 50 in good health. The sample was naive CD4+ T cells from blood. The chain uses TRBV7-2 and TRBJ2-1; D is uncertain. The CDR3, as DNA: TGTGCCAGCAGCTTAATCTTGGCAGTCAATGAGCAGTTCTTC. Protein product: CASSLILAVNEQFF.